The 17 T cell receptor beta chains listed next were all sequenced from one sample in a study of T cell responses to AZD1222 COVID-19 vaccine. Using immunoSEQ multiplex PCR, the repertoire was profiled, and TCRdb retains in-frame clones only, with some absent. The table records some 140,000 clones, 88% of them present only once. Sequencing used peripheral blood, obtained 28 days after the second AZD1222 dose. The receptors were gathered from an adult who received the AZD1222 COVID-19 vaccine.

This chain joins TRBV11-2 and TRBJ2-1; tentatively, D is TRBD2 (5 bases). Trimming shortened V by 1 base and J by 8 bases, and 12 bases separated the two germline ends. There are 14 residues in the CDR3. CDR1 is SGHAT and CDR2 is FQNNGV in the germline V gene. The CDR3: CASSLAGMGHEQFF. CDR3 in DNA: TGTGCCAGCAGCTTAGCGGGGATGGGCCATGAGCAGTTCTTC.

The chain carries TRBV11-3 and TRBJ2-7; D not certain. CDR3 length: 16 amino acids. Deletions cut 1 base from V and 5 bases from J, with 18 bases between. Germline CDR1 SGHNT, CDR2 YENEEA. The chain's CDR3 is CASSLGAGVYVNEQYF. CDR3 sequence (DNA): TGTGCCAGCAGCTTAGGGGCAGGCGTGTACGTGAACGAGCAGTACTTC.

The rearrangement uses TRBV3-1 (or the pseudogene TRBV3-2) and TRBJ2-2, with D perhaps TRBD1 or TRBD2 (5 bases each). The V and J ends lost 6 bases and 3 bases respectively, with 11 bases between them. The CDR3 loop spans 14 amino acids. In germline, CDR1 is LGHDT, CDR2 YNNKEL (reference sequence). The CDR3 loop is CASRVGTDTGELFF. The DNA for the CDR3 is TGTGCCAGCAGGGTTGGGACGGACACCGGGGAGCTGTTTTTT.

The V and J genes are TRBV29-1 and TRBJ2-7; TRBD1 matches at 11 bases. The J segment lost 6 bases and the V segment lost 7 bases, leaving 5 bases of the junction unmatched. The CDR3 covers 12 residues. Germline V CDR1 and CDR2: SQVTM, ANQGSEA. The CDR3 sequence is CSAGQGASEQYF. The CDR3 region has the DNA TGCAGCGCTGGACAGGGGGCCAGCGAGCAGTACTTC.

The genes are TRBV3-1 (or the pseudogene TRBV3-2) and TRBJ2-3; D is possibly TRBD2 (5 bases). The CDR3 extends over 14 amino acids. Germline assignment: CDR1 LGHDT and CDR2 YNNKEL (reference sequence). V shed 1 base and J shed 8 bases, with 13 bases lying between them. Here the CDR3 DNA reads TGTGCCAGCAGCCAAGGTCCGTGGGAGAGTACGCAGTATTTT. This translates into CASSQGPWESTQYF.

The chain uses TRBV30 and TRBJ2-3, with 8 positions matching TRBD1. The CDR3 runs 13 residues. Germline V gene data show CDR1 as GTSNPN and CDR2 as SVGIG (reference sequence). The V segment lost 3 bases and the J segment 1 base; nucleotides outside the gene matches: 0. The CDR3 DNA reads TGTGCCTGGAGGACAGGGGGCACAGATACGCAGTATTTT. Encoded protein: CAWRTGGTDTQYF.

The rearrangement uses TRBV10-1 and TRBJ1-5, with 7 positions matching TRBD1. Germline CDR1 WNHNN, CDR2 SYGVQD (reference sequence). V lost 7 bases to trimming and J lost 3 bases; unmatched junction nucleotides: 12. CDR3 length: 16 amino acids. The CDR3 DNA sequence: TGCGCCAGCATCAAAAGGTCGGGACAGCTCAATCAGCCCCAGCATTTT. It encodes CASIKRSGQLNQPQHF.

The chain links TRBV9 to TRBJ1-3; D possibly corresponds to TRBD1 (5 bases). CDR3 length equals 14 residues. Germline CDR1 SGDLS, CDR2 YYNGEE. The V end was cut by 3 bases, the J end by 4 bases, with 11 bases between. The CDR3 bases are TGTGCCAGCAGCGAGGGGAACAGGGGAAACACCATATATTTT. The encoded protein is CASSEGNRGNTIYF.

This clone was detected a few times. CDR3 bases: TGTGCCAGCAGTGAAAAGCGGGAGGGTTACAATGAGCAGTTCTTC. The encoded protein is CASSEKREGYNEQFF. The chain uses TRBV6-4 and TRBJ2-1, with 10 bases aligning to TRBD2. CDR1 is MRHNA and CDR2 is SNTAGT in the germline V gene. With V trimmed by 3 bases and J by 4 bases, 3 bases remained unmatched. The CDR3 consists of 15 residues.

The chain recombines TRBV6-5 with TRBJ2-7; no clear D gene. The V and J ends lost 4 bases and 2 bases respectively, with 15 bases between them. This CDR3 is 15 amino acids long. Germline V lookup: CDR1 MNHEY, CDR2 SVGAGI. The CDR3 reads CASSFTPIPPYEQYF. CDR3 DNA sequence: TGTGCCAGCAGTTTTACCCCCATCCCCCCCTACGAGCAGTACTTC.

The V and J genes are TRBV6-5 and TRBJ1-2; no firm D call. The CDR3 is 14 residues long. In germline, CDR1 is MNHEY, CDR2 SVGAGI. Trimming cost V 2 bases and J 8 bases, with 15 bases left between them. CDR3 sequence: CASSYKGGIKGYTF. Here the CDR3 DNA reads TGTGCCAGCAGTTACAAGGGCGGTATCAAAGGCTACACCTTC.

This chain joins TRBV19 and TRBJ1-5; D is ambiguous. Trimming pared 5 bases from V and 6 bases from J, leaving 17 bases between. The germline V gene encodes CDR1 LNHDA and CDR2 SQIVND (reference sequence). The CDR3 is 15 amino acids. CDR3 protein: CASSPSMVRRQPQHF. The DNA of the CDR3 is TGTGCCAGTAGTCCGAGTATGGTCCGGCGTCAGCCCCAGCATTTT. The whole variable domain, remainder taken from reference TRBV19 and TRBJ1-5, is DGGITQSPKYLFRKEGQNVTLSCEQNLNHDAMYWYRQDPGQGLRLIYYSQIVNDFQKGDIAEGYSVSREKKESFPLTVTSAQKNPTAFYLCASSPSMVRRQPQHFGDGTRLSIL.

The V and J genes are TRBV11-1 and TRBJ2-7, with D possibly TRBD1 on 6 matching bases. The CDR3 contains 14 residues. Looked up from germline, CDR1 is SGHAT and CDR2 is FQDESV (reference sequence). Trimming left V 4 bases short and J 5 bases short, with 15 bases between. In DNA form, the CDR3 reads TGTGCCAGCAGCTCTTACCAGGGGTTCGACGAGCAGTACTTC. This encodes CASSSYQGFDEQYF.

V gene TRBV5-6 combines with J gene TRBJ1-4, with unresolved D. Germline CDR1 reads SGHDT; CDR2 reads YYEEEE. Trimming pared 3 bases from V and 0 bases from J, leaving 6 bases between. The CDR3 extends over 14 amino acids. DNA for the CDR3: TGTGCCAGCAGCTCCACTGCAACTAATGAAAAACTGTTTTTT. Amino acids: CASSSTATNEKLFF. Variable domain in full (rest from reference TRBV5-6 and TRBJ1-4): DAGVTQSPTHLIKTRGQQVTLRCSPKSGHDTVSWYQQALGQGPQFIFQYYEEEERQRGNFPDRFSGHQFPNYSSELNVNALLLGDSALYLCASSSTATNEKLFFGSGTQLSVL.

V gene TRBV7-8 combines with J gene TRBJ1-1; D call uncertain. Trimming took off 0 bases at V and 0 bases at J, with 14 bases between the two ends. The germline CDR1 and CDR2 sequences are SGHVS and FQNEAQ. The CDR3 covers 17 residues. CDR3 DNA: TGTGCCAGCAGCTTAGCGGCAGACGCCTACATGAACACTGAAGCTTTCTTT. Its translation: CASSLAADAYMNTEAFF.

The J gene is TRBJ2-3, the V gene TRBV5-1; 7 bases map to TRBD1. The CDR3 has 15 amino acids. V lost 6 bases to trimming and J lost 2 bases; unmatched junction nucleotides: 9. CDR1 and CDR2 (germline): SGHRS, YFSETQ. The CDR3 nucleotides are TGCGCCAGCACCCAGGCAGGGGGACACACAGATACGCAGTATTTT. It encodes CASTQAGGHTDTQYF.

V and J are TRBV6-1 and TRBJ2-1; 11 bases align to TRBD2. The germline gives CDR1 MNHNS, CDR2 SASEGT. Losses at the gene ends were 3 bases for V and 9 bases for J; bases not matched to a gene: 10. CDR3 length equals 16 residues. The CDR3 loop reads CASSEASGRPVGEQFF. The DNA for the CDR3 is TGTGCCAGCAGTGAGGCTAGCGGGAGGCCTGTCGGTGAGCAGTTCTTC.